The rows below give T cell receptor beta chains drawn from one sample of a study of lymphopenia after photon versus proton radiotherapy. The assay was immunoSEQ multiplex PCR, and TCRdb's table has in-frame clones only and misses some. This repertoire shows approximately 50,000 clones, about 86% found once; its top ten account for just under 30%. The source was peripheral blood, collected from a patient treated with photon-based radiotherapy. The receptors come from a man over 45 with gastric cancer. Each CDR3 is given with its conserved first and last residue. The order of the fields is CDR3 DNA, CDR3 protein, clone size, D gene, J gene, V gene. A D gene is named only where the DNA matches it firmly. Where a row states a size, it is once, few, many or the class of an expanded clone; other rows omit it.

TGTGCCAGCAAGGGTTGGGCAGTCATGAACACTGAAGCTTTCTTT CASKGWAVMNTEAFF once NA TRBJ1-1 TRBV6-5
TGTGCCAGCAGCCCGGTGGGGTCCTACGAGCAGTACTTC CASSPVGSYEQYF NA NA TRBJ2-7 TRBV7-6
TGTGCCAGTGGTTTGGTCCGAGGGTTGGGAGGCTACACCTTC CASGLVRGLGGYTF NA NA TRBJ1-2 TRBV12-5
TGTGCCAGCAGCTTAGCGCCAGGGGGTCAGTACGAGCAGTACTTC CASSLAPGGQYEQYF NA TRBD1 TRBJ2-7 TRBV7-9
TGTGCCACCAGCCCGACTAGTGGCGCAGATACGCAGTATTTT CATSPTSGADTQYF NA NA TRBJ2-3 TRBV15
TGTGCCACCAGCAGAGTAGTTTTGGACACTGAAGCTTTCTTT CATSRVVLDTEAFF NA NA TRBJ1-1 TRBV15
TGTGCTAGCGCCGGCGGGGCACCCCTGAACACTGAAGCTTTCTTT CASAGGAPLNTEAFF NA NA TRBJ1-1 TRBV12-5
TGCGCCAGCAGCAGACTAGCGAATACGCAGTATTTT CASSRLANTQYF NA TRBD2 TRBJ2-3 TRBV5-1
TGCGCCAGCAGTTTCCTAGGGGCTGGGAACACTGAAGCTTTCTTT CASSFLGAGNTEAFF NA NA TRBJ1-1 TRBV5-1
TGCGCCAGCAGTGAGTTTTCGGGAGCAAGCAAAAACATTCAGTACTTC CASSEFSGASKNIQYF NA NA TRBJ2-4 TRBV10-2
TGTGCCAGTAGTATAGGAGCGGGAGGCTCCTACGAGCAGTACTTC CASSIGAGGSYEQYF NA TRBD2 TRBJ2-7 TRBV19
TGTGCCAGCAGTTTACAGGGAAATCAGCCCCAGCATTTT CASSLQGNQPQHF NA NA TRBJ1-5 TRBV27
TGTGCCAGCAGCTTGACCTCCCTCCAGGGTCGGGGCTACACCTTC CASSLTSLQGRGYTF NA NA TRBJ1-2 TRBV5-4
TGTGCCAGCAGCTTAGAGGGACTCGTCAATGAGCAGTTCTTC CASSLEGLVNEQFF NA NA TRBJ2-1 TRBV11-2
TGTGCCAGCAGCGTAGTCTACCGGACTAGCGGGACCGGGGAGCTGTTTTTT CASSVVYRTSGTGELFF once TRBD2 TRBJ2-2 TRBV9
TGTGCCAGCAGCTTATCGGGACTAGCGGGAGGTGGTGAGCAGTACTTC CASSLSGLAGGGEQYF NA TRBD2 TRBJ2-7 TRBV7-2
TGTGCCAGCAGCTTAGCTAGCGGGGGCACAGATACGCAGTATTTT CASSLASGGTDTQYF few TRBD2 TRBJ2-3 TRBV7-7
TGTGCCAGCAGCTTAGCATCCTCCTACGAGCAGTACTTC CASSLASSYEQYF NA NA TRBJ2-7 TRBV7-7
TGCGCCAGCAGCTTGGACGCGGGCGCGGGCACAGATACGCAGTATTTT CASSLDAGAGTDTQYF NA NA TRBJ2-3 TRBV5-1
TGCGCCAGCAGCTTGCCCCTCCAGGGGGGTAGAGCTTTCTTT CASSLPLQGGRAFF NA TRBD1 TRBJ1-1 TRBV5-1
TGTGCCAGCTCACGAGGGACATCCGGTAGTGAAAAACTGTTTTTT CASSRGTSGSEKLFF NA NA TRBJ1-4 TRBV18
TGTGCCAGCAGTTACTCGACCGGGGAGCTGTTTTTT CASSYSTGELFF NA NA TRBJ2-2 TRBV6-5
TGTGCCAGACTTCAGGGGAGGGAACGGTGGACTGAAGCTTTCTTT CARLQGRERWTEAFF NA NA TRBJ1-1 TRBV6-5
TGTGCCAGCAGTTCGACGGGGGGTGGAAACACCATATATTTT CASSSTGGGNTIYF NA NA TRBJ1-3 TRBV7-2
TGTGCCATCGCTGGGACGGCCCAAGAGACCCAGTACTTC CAIAGTAQETQYF NA NA TRBJ2-5 TRBV10-3
TGTGCCAGCACCTTCAGGGAGGGCACCTACAATGAGCAGTTCTTC CASTFREGTYNEQFF NA TRBD2 TRBJ2-1 TRBV5-6
TGTGCCAGCAGCAAACCGGGACAGGGGGTTCTTCCTGGGGCCAACGTCCTGACTTTC CASSKPGQGVLPGANVLTF NA TRBD1 TRBJ2-6 TRBV5-4
TGTGCCAGCTCATCTGGACTAGCGGGAGGGTGGGAGCAGTACTTC CASSSGLAGGWEQYF NA TRBD2 TRBJ2-7 TRBV18
TGTGCCACCCTTACCCCGATTAATGAAAAACTGTTTTTT CATLTPINEKLFF once NA TRBJ1-4 TRBV28
TGCAGCGCCCTCTCCCCCCAGGACAGTTACGAGCAGTACTTC CSALSPQDSYEQYF NA NA TRBJ2-7 TRBV29-1
TGTGCCAGTAGTTCTTGGACTAGAGGAACCTACGAGCAGTACTTC CASSSWTRGTYEQYF NA TRBD2 TRBJ2-7 TRBV19
TGTGCCAGCAGCAAAGCAAGACAATTAGTTAGCACAGATACGCAGTATTTT CASSKARQLVSTDTQYF NA NA TRBJ2-3 TRBV21-1
TGTGCCAGCAGCCCAGGATTCCTTAGGGGAAACATTCAGTACTTC CASSPGFLRGNIQYF NA NA TRBJ2-4 TRBV6-5
TGTGCCAGCAGCCAAGGAGGCGGGGTGGGCACCGGGGAGCTGTTTTTT CASSQGGGVGTGELFF NA NA TRBJ2-2 TRBV4-2
TGTGCCAGCAGCTTCCGGCTCACCGGGGAGCTGTTTTTT CASSFRLTGELFF NA NA TRBJ2-2 TRBV7-7
TGTGCCAGTAGTCGACTCCCAATTACAGGGGGGAATAGCTATGGCTACACCTTC CASSRLPITGGNSYGYTF NA TRBD1 TRBJ1-2 TRBV19
TGCGCCAGCAGCTTCCCCGGGACAGGAGATTACCAAGAGACCCAGTACTTC CASSFPGTGDYQETQYF NA TRBD1 TRBJ2-5 TRBV4-1
TGTGCCAGCAGTAAGGACAACACTAATGAAAAACTGTTTTTT CASSKDNTNEKLFF NA NA TRBJ1-4 TRBV6-1